A selection of T cell receptor beta chains follows, all from one sample in a study of T cells in Graves' hyperthyroidism and ophthalmopathy. TCRdb passed the multiplex PCR reads through MiXCR, listing each CDR3 protein once. The data hold around 340,000 distinct CDR3 sequences, with around 13% observed a single time. The specimen was blood. The source of these receptors is a young woman with Graves' hyperthyroidism. Each CDR3 is given with its conserved first and last residue. Each record gives: V gene, D gene, J gene, clone size, CDR3 DNA, CDR3 protein. The D gene is left open where the match is weak. A row's size may be missing; if present it is once, few, many or a size class.

TRBV5-6	NA	TRBJ2-1	few	TGTGCCAGCAGCCTCTCCCAACTAGTTTTAAATGAGCAGTTCTTC	CASSLSQLVLNEQFF
TRBV14	NA	TRBJ1-4	NA	TGTGCCAGCAGCCAAGACAGGGGACTTAATGAAAAACTGTTTTTT	CASSQDRGLNEKLFF
TRBV29-1	NA	TRBJ2-7	few	TGCAGCGTACTCGGCGGCGCCTACGAGCAGTACTTC	CSVLGGAYEQYF
TRBV7-8	TRBD2	TRBJ2-1	many	TGTGCCAGCAGACCCAGACTAGCGGGAAGCTCCTACAATGAGCAGTTCTTC	CASRPRLAGSSYNEQFF
TRBV12-3/TRBV12-4	NA	TRBJ1-2	many	TGTGCCAGCAGTTTAGCCGGACTGAATTATGGCTACACCTTC	CASSLAGLNYGYTF
TRBV2	NA	TRBJ2-7	many	TGTGCCAGCAGTACTTCCCCCGGGGCTAACGAGCAGTACTTC	CASSTSPGANEQYF
TRBV28	TRBD2	TRBJ2-1	many	TGTGCCAGCTACGAGCGGGGCGTTAACTCCTACAATGAGCAGTTCTTC	CASYERGVNSYNEQFF
TRBV27	NA	TRBJ2-2	NA	TGTGCCAGCAGTTCGTACGCCGGGGAGCTGTTTTTT	CASSSYAGELFF
TRBV12-3/TRBV12-4	NA	TRBJ2-3	many	TGTGCCAGCAGCCACACAGGGACAGATACGCAGTATTTT	CASSHTGTDTQYF
TRBV12-3/TRBV12-4	NA	TRBJ2-5	few	TGTGCCAGCACCTCGGACGGACAAGAGACCCAGTACTTC	CASTSDGQETQYF
TRBV2	NA	TRBJ2-6	many	TGTGCCAGCAGCTTGACGGACACCATCTCTGGGGCCAACGTCCTGACTTTC	CASSLTDTISGANVLTF
TRBV20-1	NA	TRBJ2-3	many	TGCAGTGCTAAGGGAGCGGGAGATACGCAGTATTTT	CSAKGAGDTQYF
TRBV28	TRBD1	TRBJ1-5	many	TGTGCCAGCAGTTCGGGACAGCGCACAGGGGCCCAGCATTTT	CASSSGQRTGAQHF
TRBV20-1	TRBD1	TRBJ2-3	many	TGCAGTGCTCGGAATGTCGGGACAGGGAGCACAGATACGCAGTATTTT	CSARNVGTGSTDTQYF
TRBV7-9	NA	TRBJ2-1	few	TGTGCCAGCAGCTACGTCGGGGAGCAGTTCTTC	CASSYVGEQFF
TRBV20-1	NA	TRBJ1-6	NA	TGCAGTGCCAAAAGGCGGGGGGCGAGGAATTCACCCCTCCACTTT	CSAKRRGARNSPLHF
TRBV11-2	NA	TRBJ2-5	many	TGTGCCAGCAGCGAGGGTGGGGGGAAAGAGACCCAGTACTTC	CASSEGGGKETQYF
TRBV6-2/TRBV6-3	NA	TRBJ1-1	many	TGTGCCAGCAGTTACTCGATGGAGTTGGGAGGGCAGAACACTGAAGCTTTCTTT	CASSYSMELGGQNTEAFF
TRBV2	NA	TRBJ2-3	many	TGTGCCAGCAGTGAACGCGTGGGTTTCACAGATACGCAGTATTTT	CASSERVGFTDTQYF
TRBV28	NA	TRBJ1-3	few	TGTGCCAGCAGTTTGGCAAAGGAAGGTGGAAACACCATATATTTT	CASSLAKEGGNTIYF
TRBV5-5	TRBD2	TRBJ2-7	once	TGTGCCAGCAGCTGGAGTGTTAGCGGGATTTCCTACGAGCAGTACTTC	CASSWSVSGISYEQYF
TRBV5-6	TRBD2	TRBJ2-5	few	TGTGCCAGCAGCGCAGGACTAGCTCACGAGAGGGAGACCCAGTACTTC	CASSAGLAHERETQYF
TRBV30	TRBD1	TRBJ2-4	many	TGTGCCTGGAACAGGGGCGGCAAAAACATTCAGTACTTC	CAWNRGGKNIQYF
TRBV12-3/TRBV12-4	TRBD2	TRBJ2-1	NA	TGTGCCAGCAGAAAACCCACTAGCGGGAGGGGTGAGCAGTTCTTC	CASRKPTSGRGEQFF
TRBV11-3	TRBD2	TRBJ2-7	few	TGTGCCAGCAGCTCGCATAGCGGGCCGGGATACGAGCAGTACTTC	CASSSHSGPGYEQYF
TRBV24-1	TRBD2	TRBJ2-3	NA	TGTGCCACCAGTGATTTATCGGGGGGGCCGTTGACAGATACGCAGTATTTT	CATSDLSGGPLTDTQYF
TRBV11-2	NA	TRBJ1-1	many	TGTGCCAGCAGCCCGCTCTTGACTGAAGCTTTCTTT	CASSPLLTEAFF
TRBV7-8	TRBD1	TRBJ1-2	few	TGTGCCAGCAGCATCGGGACAGGGGTTGGCTACACCTTC	CASSIGTGVGYTF
TRBV28	NA	TRBJ2-4	many	TGTGCCAGCAGCTTAGACCTAAGACTAGCCAAAAACATTCAGTACTTC	CASSLDLRLAKNIQYF
TRBV20-1	NA	TRBJ1-1	NA	TGCAGTGCTAGAGATGACACAAACACTGAAGCTTTCTTT	CSARDDTNTEAFF
TRBV28	NA	TRBJ2-3	many	TGTGCCAGCAGTTCACGACTAGGGAACACAGATACGCAGTATTTT	CASSSRLGNTDTQYF
TRBV27	NA	TRBJ2-7	many	TGTGCCAGCAGTGCGGGTTGGGGCGAGCAGTACTTC	CASSAGWGEQYF
TRBV7-9	TRBD2	TRBJ2-1	few	TGTGCCAGCAACCCCAGCGGGAGTCCCTACAATGAGCAGTTCTTC	CASNPSGSPYNEQFF
TRBV7-2	NA	TRBJ2-7	many	TGTGCCAGCAGCACGACTCTTACCCAGGCCGAGCAGTACTTC	CASSTTLTQAEQYF